This note documents a single T cell receptor beta chain sequence. What it binds is not known. CTLA-4 blockade using ipilimumab, together with focal radiation, was received by patients with chemo-refractory metastatic non-small-cell lung cancer. The sample comes from a study of radiotherapy plus CTLA-4 blockade in lung cancer. Study in general: Of all patients, approximately 20% responded objectively and around 31% showed disease control.

Study-wide points: Peripheral blood showed expansion of tumor-derived TCR clones after radiotherapy and ipilimumab.

Clones were read by immunoSEQ multiplex PCR, and TCRdb kept only the in-frame ones, dropping some. The table records roughly 14,000 clones, approximately 89% of them present only once. This sequence originates from a human donor with non-small cell lung cancer that progressed on radiotherapy plus ipilimumab. Some clones in this sample may be carry-over from other donors' samples. The sample was peripheral blood, taken from a patient treated with radiotherapy plus ipilimumab.

CDR3 residues: CASDKRMSNSPLHF. CDR3 sequence (DNA): TGTGCCTCGGACAAACGGATGTCCAATTCACCCCTCCACTTT. This chain connects TRBV27 to TRBJ1-6; D is perhaps TRBD1 (5 bases). V shed 11 bases and J shed 7 bases, with 18 bases lying between them. From germline, CDR1 is MNHEY and CDR2 SMNVEV (reference sequence). This CDR3 spans 14 amino acids.